This T cell receptor beta chain was observed in a study of blood T cell repertoires in COVID-19. In the study overall: There were acute and convalescent COVID-19 samples, and they came from the United States, Italy and Spain.

This CDR3 is 14 amino acids long. Germline lookup yields CDR1 SGHDT and CDR2 YYEEEE. V lost 0 bases and J 8 bases, leaving 14 bases between the germline ends. In the authors' methods: For nucleated cells, counts were estimated from reference gene primer amplification. The protocol was immunoSEQ multiplex PCR, while the TCRdb copy is restricted to in-frame clones and leaves out a portion. From that table come the V and J calls and clone size; the DNA was used to work out D and trimming. The sample carries 45,000 to 65,000 clones, roughly 91% recorded once. The clonotype comes from a human donor in a cohort sampled during active COVID-19. The sample comprised peripheral blood. V usage is TRBV5-6 and J usage is TRBJ1-2; D is uncertain. The CDR3 nucleotides are TGTGCCAGCAGCTTGGGTATGACGGGTGGCGGCTACACCTTC. This codes for CASSLGMTGGGYTF.